This T cell receptor (beta chain) came from a study of T cells after yellow fever vaccination. Study findings and constraints: The booster response re-showed most primary clones: around 95% CD4, around 85% CD8. One caveat is that FACS-sorted repertoires could contain abundant clonotypes contaminating from the bulk population.

It was through 5'RACE template switching that TCR cDNA was made, with a universal primer site and UMIs added. MiXCR, applied by TCRdb to the 5' RACE reads, yields one record per CDR3 protein. Of over 110,000 distinct CDR3 sequences listed, 7% to 9% are singletons. Turning to this clonotype: Its antigen is as yet unknown.

Trimming stripped 7 bases from V and 0 bases from J, with 19 bases between. Germline V gene data show CDR1 as DFQATT and CDR2 as SNEGSKA (reference sequence). This CDR3 region has 17 residues. The source of this sequence is a young man who received the YFV17D yellow fever vaccine. The specimen was CD4+ T cells sorted from PBMCs, collected 5 days after the yellow fever booster vaccination. The V gene is TRBV20-1, the J gene TRBJ2-6; D remains unclear. This CDR3 is CSVQRLLPLSGANVLTF. The DNA of the CDR3 is TGCAGTGTCCAAAGGCTTCTTCCTCTCTCTGGGGCCAACGTCCTGACTTTC.